These T cell receptor beta chains were read from a single sample in a study of blood T cell repertoires in COVID-19. TCRdb keeps only in-frame clones here, not all; method: immunoSEQ multiplex PCR. The sample consists of 110,000 or so clones, 85% to 90% of them appearing once. The sequenced sample consisted of peripheral blood. These receptors all come from a woman between 45 and 60 years old with acute or convalescent COVID-19. Each CDR3 is given with its conserved first and last residue. D genes are given only for firm matches. Clone sizes are given selectively: once, few, many, or a class where the clone is expanded.

abundance: NA; v_gene: TRBV6-4; j_gene: TRBJ1-6; d_gene: NA; CDR3nt: TGTGCCAGCAGCCCACAGGGAAAAGGATCACCCCTCCACTTT; CDR3aa: CASSPQGKGSPLHF
abundance: once; v_gene: TRBV24-1; j_gene: TRBJ2-3; d_gene: NA; CDR3nt: TGTGCCACCAGTGATGGTATCATCGGGGGAGATACGCAGTATTTT; CDR3aa: CATSDGIIGGDTQYF
abundance: NA; v_gene: TRBV7-9; j_gene: TRBJ2-7; d_gene: NA; CDR3nt: TGTGCCAGCAGCTTGGGGGCATACTACGAGCAGTACTTC; CDR3aa: CASSLGAYYEQYF
abundance: NA; v_gene: TRBV24-1; j_gene: TRBJ1-1; d_gene: NA; CDR3nt: TGTGCCACCAGTACGACGGGGGAGATAGCTTTCTTT; CDR3aa: CATSTTGEIAFF
abundance: NA; v_gene: TRBV6-5; j_gene: TRBJ2-5; d_gene: TRBD1; CDR3nt: TGTGCCAGCCGCAGGGGGCGCAATCCCCGAGAGACCCAGTACTTC; CDR3aa: CASRRGRNPRETQYF
abundance: NA; v_gene: TRBV14; j_gene: TRBJ2-7; d_gene: NA; CDR3nt: TGTGCCAGCAGCCAAGTTGGCGGAGCTAACTCCTACGAGCAGTACTTC; CDR3aa: CASSQVGGANSYEQYF
abundance: NA; v_gene: TRBV18; j_gene: TRBJ2-5; d_gene: NA; CDR3nt: TGTGCCAGCTCCCAAGGGGTCCAAGAGACCCAGTACTTC; CDR3aa: CASSQGVQETQYF
abundance: NA; v_gene: TRBV19; j_gene: TRBJ2-1; d_gene: TRBD1; CDR3nt: TGTGCCAGTAGATACGGACAGGGTATTGGCAATGAGCAGTTCTTC; CDR3aa: CASRYGQGIGNEQFF
abundance: NA; v_gene: TRBV30; j_gene: TRBJ1-4; d_gene: TRBD1; CDR3nt: TGTGCCTGGAGTGTACCCGTATTCTGGACAGGCAAGGGAGCAAAACTGTTTTTT; CDR3aa: CAWSVPVFWTGKGAKLFF
abundance: NA; v_gene: TRBV18; j_gene: TRBJ2-7; d_gene: TRBD1; CDR3nt: TGTGCCAGCTCACCACCCGACAGGGGATCCCGCTACGAGCAGTACTTC; CDR3aa: CASSPPDRGSRYEQYF
abundance: NA; v_gene: TRBV2; j_gene: TRBJ2-2; d_gene: TRBD1; CDR3nt: TGTGCCAGCAGTCGGACAGGGGCCGGGGAGCTGTTTTTT; CDR3aa: CASSRTGAGELFF
abundance: NA; v_gene: TRBV3-1/TRBV3-2; j_gene: TRBJ1-1; d_gene: NA; CDR3nt: TGTGCCAGCAGCCAAGTAACTGAAGCTTTCTTT; CDR3aa: CASSQVTEAFF